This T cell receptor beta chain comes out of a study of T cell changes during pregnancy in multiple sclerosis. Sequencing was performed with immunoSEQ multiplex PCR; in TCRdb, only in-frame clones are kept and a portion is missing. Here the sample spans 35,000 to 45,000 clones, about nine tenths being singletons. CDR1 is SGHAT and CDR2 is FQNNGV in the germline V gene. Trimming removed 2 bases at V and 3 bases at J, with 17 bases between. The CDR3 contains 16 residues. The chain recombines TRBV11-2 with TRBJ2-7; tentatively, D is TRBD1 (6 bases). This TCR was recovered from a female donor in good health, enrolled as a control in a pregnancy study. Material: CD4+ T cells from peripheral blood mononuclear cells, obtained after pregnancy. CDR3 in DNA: TGTGCCAGCAGCTTAAGGATGTTAGGCAGGGGCTACGAGCAGTACTTC. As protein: CASSLRMLGRGYEQYF.